A selection of T cell receptor beta chains follows, all from one sample in a study of shared clonotypes between healthy human individuals. Sequencing was performed with immunoSEQ multiplex PCR; in TCRdb, only in-frame clones are kept and a portion is missing. The profile shows roughly 500,000 clones, 90% to 97% of them singletons. Sequenced: naive CD4+ T cells sorted from blood. These receptors came from a woman younger than 45 in good health. Each CDR3 is given with its conserved first and last residue.

>TRBV19|TRBJ2-5
CASSKGQEPETQYF
>TRBV18|TRBJ2-7
CASSQTSGGYEQYF
>TRBV28|TRBJ2-1
CASSYNPRGSSYNEQFF
>TRBV7-5|TRBJ1-4
CVRRRTGGGEKLFF
>TRBV5-1|TRBJ1-1
CASSLDTGYTEAFF
>TRBV2|-
CASTLNPDRVHEQYF
>TRBV6-6|TRBJ2-7
CASSRLRGRTYEQYF
>TRBV20-1|TRBJ2-4
CSAESRSIQYF
>TRBV6-5|TRBJ1-3
CASSPSSGNTIYF
>TRBV20-1|TRBJ2-7
CSAERYEQYF
>TRBV6-5|TRBJ1-1
CASSYGLSEEAFF
>TRBV6-4|TRBJ1-2
CASRKDRGMSYGYTF
>TRBV23-1|TRBJ1-1
CASSPFCLPVLQPEAFF
>TRBV18|TRBJ1-1
CASSPKEGVRDTEAFF
>TRBV7-2|TRBJ1-4
CASSLKGGVNEKLFF
>TRBV19|TRBJ1-1
CASSIAAAMNTEAFF
>TRBV19|TRBJ2-3
CASSIYSLADTQYF
>TRBV28|TRBJ2-7
CASREGALDEQYF
>TRBV7-9|TRBJ1-4
CASSLAGATNEELFF
>TRBV28|TRBJ1-4
CASSHRVANEKLFF
>TRBV18|TRBJ2-7
CASSPPSGTTTYEQYF
>TRBV10-2|TRBJ2-7
CASSVGTSGRAYEQYF
>TRBV27|TRBJ2-7
CASSLSGQGIYEQYF
>TRBV6-5|TRBJ1-1
CASSSGQTNTEAFF
>TRBV18|TRBJ2-2
CASSRLAGENTGELFF
>TRBV20-1|TRBJ1-1
CSVLEYTEAFF
>TRBV10-1|TRBJ2-7
CASSESGLAGGSFYEQYF
>TRBV18|TRBJ2-3
CASSQRAEPTDTQYF
>TRBV4-1|TRBJ2-5
CASSQGTWRSQETQYF
>TRBV7-2|TRBJ2-5
CASSTNGQSQETQYF
>TRBV14|TRBJ2-7
CASSPTQLTSSYEQYF
>TRBV28|TRBJ2-7
CASSYKLSYEQYF
>TRBV19|TRBJ1-2
CASSTSGQGARGYGYTF
>TRBV27|TRBJ1-5
CASSSLVSNQPQHF
>TRBV6-5|TRBJ2-7
CASSRSGDEQYF
>TRBV27|TRBJ2-1
CASSYGIAGNNEQFF
>TRBV5-1|TRBJ2-4
CASSERPGHRNIQYF
>TRBV2|TRBJ2-7
CASTPGLETYEQYF
>TRBV5-1|TRBJ2-5
CASSLAEETQYF
>TRBV15|TRBJ2-2
CATSSSGTAGTGELFF
>TRBV28|TRBJ1-2
CASSSGDGRYTF
>TRBV10-3|TRBJ2-3
CAISESPGGAADTQYF
>TRBV6-6|TRBJ2-2
CASSYVAGVTGELFF
>TRBV10-3|TRBJ1-4
CAISESTGEEKLFF
>TRBV7-2|TRBJ2-7
CASSLSPGEGYEQYF
>TRBV10-3|TRBJ2-7
CAISDRGYEQYF
>TRBV7-6|TRBJ2-2
CASSLDWNTGELFF
>TRBV30|TRBJ2-5
CASLRPETQYF
>TRBV28|TRBJ1-2
CASSQRDRVGGYTF
>TRBV2|TRBJ2-2
CASSPGLAGGPNTGELFF
>TRBV6-1|TRBJ1-1
CASSLPGVNTEAFF
>TRBV19|TRBJ2-7
CASSPIAGAYEQYF
>TRBV2|TRBJ2-2
CASGGLANTGELFF
>TRBV19|TRBJ2-3
CASSMEVSITDTQYF
>TRBV27|TRBJ1-1
CASSWVRDTEAFF
>TRBV6-5|TRBJ2-7
CASSQGFDGYEQYF